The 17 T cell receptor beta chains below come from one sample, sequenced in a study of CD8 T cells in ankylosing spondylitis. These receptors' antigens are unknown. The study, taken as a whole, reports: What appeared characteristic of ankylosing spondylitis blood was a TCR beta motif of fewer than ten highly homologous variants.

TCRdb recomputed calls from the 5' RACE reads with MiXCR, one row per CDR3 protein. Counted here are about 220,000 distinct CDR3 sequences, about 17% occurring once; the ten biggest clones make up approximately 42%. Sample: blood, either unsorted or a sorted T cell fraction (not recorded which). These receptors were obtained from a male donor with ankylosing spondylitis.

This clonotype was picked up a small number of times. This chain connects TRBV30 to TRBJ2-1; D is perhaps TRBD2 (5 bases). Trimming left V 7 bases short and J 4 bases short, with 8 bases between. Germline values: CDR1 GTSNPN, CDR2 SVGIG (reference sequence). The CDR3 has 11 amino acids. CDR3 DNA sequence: TGTGCCTTGAGGGAATACAATGAGCAGTTCTTC. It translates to CALREYNEQFF.

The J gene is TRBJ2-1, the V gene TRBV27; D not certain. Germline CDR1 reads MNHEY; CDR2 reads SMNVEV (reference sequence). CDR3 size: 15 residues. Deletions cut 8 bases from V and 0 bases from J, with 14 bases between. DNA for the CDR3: TGTGCCAGCCGATCGGAGCTGAGCTCCTACAATGAGCAGTTCTTC. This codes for CASRSELSSYNEQFF.

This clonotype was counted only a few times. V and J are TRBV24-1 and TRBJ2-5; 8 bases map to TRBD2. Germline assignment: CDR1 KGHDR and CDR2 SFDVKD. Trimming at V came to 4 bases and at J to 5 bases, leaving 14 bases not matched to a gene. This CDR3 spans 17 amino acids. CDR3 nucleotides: TGTGCCACCAGTGAGTTAGGACTAGCCTTTCCCCGGGAGACCCAGTACTTC. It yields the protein CATSELGLAFPRETQYF.

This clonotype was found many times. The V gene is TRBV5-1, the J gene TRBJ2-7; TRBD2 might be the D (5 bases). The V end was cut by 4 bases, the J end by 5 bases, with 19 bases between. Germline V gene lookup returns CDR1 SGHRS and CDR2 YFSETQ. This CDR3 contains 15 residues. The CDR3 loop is CASSPGVGFSDEQYF. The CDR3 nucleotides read TGCGCCAGCAGCCCAGGAGTAGGCTTTAGCGACGAGCAGTACTTC.

The CDR3 protein is CASSFLGSDGYTF. The CDR3 DNA reads TGTGCCAGCAGTTTTCTCGGGTCGGACGGCTACACCTTC. The V call is TRBV27, the J call TRBJ1-2; D not certain. Germline V CDR1 and CDR2: MNHEY, SMNVEV (reference sequence). V lost 3 bases, J lost 8 bases, and 13 bases lay in between. This CDR3 has 13 amino acids.

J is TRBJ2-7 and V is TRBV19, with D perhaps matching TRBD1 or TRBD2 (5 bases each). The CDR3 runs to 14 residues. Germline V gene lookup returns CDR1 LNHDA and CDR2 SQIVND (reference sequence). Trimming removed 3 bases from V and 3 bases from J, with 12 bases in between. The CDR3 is CASSMTGTFYEQYF. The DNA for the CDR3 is TGTGCCAGTAGTATGACCGGGACCTTCTACGAGCAGTACTTC.

As DNA, the CDR3 is TGTGCCAGCAACCCACGAGCAGGGATCGTCACTGAAGCTTTCTTT. Translated, it gives CASNPRAGIVTEAFF. V and J are TRBV28 and TRBJ1-1; possible D gene TRBD1, 5 bases. This CDR3 region has 15 residues. Between the trimmed V and J ends, which lost 7 bases and 4 bases, there was a span of 19 bases. Germline CDR1 MDHEN, CDR2 SYDVKM.

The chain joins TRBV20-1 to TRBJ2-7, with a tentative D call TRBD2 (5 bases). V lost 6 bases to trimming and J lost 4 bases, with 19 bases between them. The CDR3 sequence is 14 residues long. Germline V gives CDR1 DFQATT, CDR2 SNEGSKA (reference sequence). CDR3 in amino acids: CSALPKFRGYEQYF. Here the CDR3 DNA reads TGCAGTGCCCTCCCCAAATTCCGGGGTTACGAGCAGTACTTC.

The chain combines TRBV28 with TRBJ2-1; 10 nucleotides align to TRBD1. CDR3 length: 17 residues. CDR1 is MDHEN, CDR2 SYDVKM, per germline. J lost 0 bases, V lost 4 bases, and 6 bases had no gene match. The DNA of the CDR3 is TGTGCCAGCAGTTCCCCGGGACAGGGGAGCTCCTACAATGAGCAGTTCTTC. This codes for CASSSPGQGSSYNEQFF. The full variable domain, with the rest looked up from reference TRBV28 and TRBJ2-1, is DVKVTQSSRYLVKRTGEKVFLECVQDMDHENMFWYRQDPGLGLRLIYFSYDVKMKEKGDIPEGYSVSREKKERFSLILESASTNQTSMYLCASSSPGQGSSYNEQFFGPGTRLTVL.

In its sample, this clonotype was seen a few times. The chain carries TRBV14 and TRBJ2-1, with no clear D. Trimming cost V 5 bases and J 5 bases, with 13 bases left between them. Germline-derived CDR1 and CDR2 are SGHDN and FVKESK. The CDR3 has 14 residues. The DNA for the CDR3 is TGTGCCAGCAGCTCCCAAGGCAGGCACAATGAGCAGTTCTTC. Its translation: CASSSQGRHNEQFF. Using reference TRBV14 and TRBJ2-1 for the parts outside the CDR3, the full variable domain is EAGVTQFPSHSVIEKGQTVTLRCDPISGHDNLYWYRRVMGKEIKFLLHFVKESKQDESGMPNNRFLAERTGGTYSTLKVQPAELEDSGVYFCASSSQGRHNEQFFGPGTRLTVL.

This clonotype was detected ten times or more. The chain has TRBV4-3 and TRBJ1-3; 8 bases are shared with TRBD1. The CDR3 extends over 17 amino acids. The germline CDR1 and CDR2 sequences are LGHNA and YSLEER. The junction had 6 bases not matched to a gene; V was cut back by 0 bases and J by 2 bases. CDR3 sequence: CASSQDQGQDAGNTIYF. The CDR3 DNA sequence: TGCGCCAGCAGCCAAGATCAGGGACAGGACGCTGGAAACACCATATATTTT.

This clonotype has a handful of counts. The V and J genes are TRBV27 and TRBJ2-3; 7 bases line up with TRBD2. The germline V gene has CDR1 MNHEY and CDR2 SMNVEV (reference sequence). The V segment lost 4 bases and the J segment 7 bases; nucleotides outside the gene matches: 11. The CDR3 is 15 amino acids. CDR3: CASSSSGTSPNTQYF. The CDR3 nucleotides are TGTGCCAGCAGTTCGAGCGGGACTTCGCCGAATACGCAGTATTTT.

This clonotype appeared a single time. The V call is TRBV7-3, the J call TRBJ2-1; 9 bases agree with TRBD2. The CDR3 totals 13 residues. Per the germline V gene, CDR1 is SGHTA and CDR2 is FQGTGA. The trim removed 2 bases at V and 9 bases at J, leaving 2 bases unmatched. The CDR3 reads CASSLGGLAEQFF. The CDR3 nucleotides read TGTGCCAGCAGCTTAGGGGGACTAGCTGAGCAGTTCTTC.

The CDR3 is CASSLGFGEGAYEQYF. DNA of the CDR3: TGTGCCAGCAGCTTAGGATTCGGGGAGGGGGCATACGAGCAGTACTTC. The chain has TRBV7-9 and TRBJ2-7; D tentatively fits TRBD1 or TRBD2 (7 bases each). This CDR3 comprises 16 residues. Trimming took off 1 base at V and 4 bases at J, with 17 bases between the two ends. Germline values: CDR1 SEHNR, CDR2 FQNEAQ (reference sequence). Looking up the rest from reference TRBV7-9 and TRBJ2-7 gives the full variable domain: DTGVSQNPRHKITKRGQNVTFRCDPISEHNRLYWYRQTLGQGPEFLTYFQNEAQLEKSRLLSDRFSAERPKGSFSTLEIQRTEQGDSAMYLCASSLGFGEGAYEQYFGPGTRLTVT.

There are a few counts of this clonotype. CDR3 loop: CASSVQNTGELFF. The CDR3 DNA reads TGTGCCAGCAGCGTTCAGAACACCGGGGAGCTGTTTTTT. The chain combines TRBV9 with TRBJ2-2; D is unresolved. The CDR3 runs 13 residues. V lost 2 bases to trimming and J lost 1 base, with 3 bases between them. Germline V CDR1 and CDR2: SGDLS, YYNGEE.

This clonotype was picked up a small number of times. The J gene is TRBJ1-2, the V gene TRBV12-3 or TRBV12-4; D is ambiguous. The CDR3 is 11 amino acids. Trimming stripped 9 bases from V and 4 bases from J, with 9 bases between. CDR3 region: CASEEGYGYTF. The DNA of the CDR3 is TGTGCCAGTGAGGAGGGCTATGGCTACACCTTC.

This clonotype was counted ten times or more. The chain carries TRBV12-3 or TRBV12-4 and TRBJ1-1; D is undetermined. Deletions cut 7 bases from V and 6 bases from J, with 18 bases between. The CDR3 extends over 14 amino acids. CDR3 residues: CASNMGGGRSEAFF. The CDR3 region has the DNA TGTGCCAGCAATATGGGCGGCGGGAGGTCTGAAGCTTTCTTT.